This T cell receptor (beta chain) was recovered during a study of response to subunit inactivated influenza vaccine. Points from the study as a whole: A suggestion made by the authors is that each seasonal influenza vaccination recruits few new T cells.

TCRdb reprocessed the RT-PCR reads via MiXCR and lists one record per CDR3 protein. The repertoire consists of roughly 170,000 distinct CDR3 sequences, with around 9.2% occurring once and the leading ten covering about a tenth. V trimming: 0 bases; J trimming: 2 bases; junction bases outside the gene matches: 4. This CDR3 contains 16 residues. Germline CDR1 is LNHNV and CDR2 is YYDKDF (reference sequence). This clonotype was seen only a few times. Its specificity is unknown. The sample was non-naive T cells sorted from PBMCs, taken on the day of vaccination. The rearrangement links TRBV15 to TRBJ1-2; 9 nucleotides match TRBD1. This sequence originates from a man in his fifties or sixties who received an inactivated influenza vaccine. CDR3 residues: CATSRDLDRGNYGYTF. CDR3 coding DNA: TGTGCCACCAGCAGAGATTTAGACAGGGGGAACTATGGCTACACCTTC.